These T cell receptor beta chains were read from a single sample in a study of T-cell memory formation after mild COVID-19. TCRdb used MiXCR to reprocess the 5' RACE reads, holding one entry per CDR3 protein. The table includes 400,000 or so distinct CDR3 sequences, roughly 20% detected once. The sequenced sample was PBMCs or a T cell subset sorted from them (not recorded which). The receptors were gathered from an adult woman who had mild COVID-19 (a few samples of this study predate the infection). Cell type and time point are not known. CDR3s include the opening cysteine and the closing phenylalanine or tryptophan. Where a row states a size, it is once, few, many or the class of an expanded clone; other rows omit it.

abundance | v_gene | CDR3aa
few | TRBV7-3 | CASSPRTSGGVGYNEQFF
many | TRBV29-1 | CSVERDRGRGYTF
few | TRBV18 | CASSPQSGQLYNEQFF
few | TRBV5-1 | CASSLGPGGNSPLHF
- | TRBV18 | CASSPRETPTYGYTF
- | TRBV4-3 | CASSQGTSGFYEQYF
few | TRBV29-1 | CSSDGRRGTDTQYF
few | TRBV12-3/TRBV12-4 | CASTQYQSTDTQYF
- | TRBV9 | CASSVRQGVGTDTQYF
few | TRBV5-1 | CASSPGTVTNEKLFF
- | TRBV12-3/TRBV12-4 | CASSLPDRGLGNTIYF
once | TRBV19 | CATSGQAETDEQYF
few | TRBV5-5 | CASRDRGKTYEQYF
- | TRBV19 | CASSTLGGPGAGQFF
- | TRBV29-1 | CSVEVSRPNGYTF
- | TRBV19 | CASSTWTGAHF
few | TRBV10-3 | CAISELAGGRGQFF
- | TRBV28 | CATNTGYSGNTIYF
- | TRBV12-3/TRBV12-4 | CASSLARDRVLDYGYTF
- | TRBV7-7 | CASSLAGANEQYF
few | TRBV24-1 | CATSDPHGQGVKETQYF
- | TRBV4-1 | CASSPGGRGRYNEQFF
- | TRBV20-1 | CSARPDSSSYNEQFF
- | TRBV5-6 | CASSSAAREQFF
- | TRBV29-1 | CSVGWKLANTEAFF
- | TRBV24-1 | CATSDPRGAGEKLFF
- | TRBV30 | CAWSVHGGPYGYTF
- | TRBV7-9 | CASSSRAVGSWNEQFF
- | TRBV6-2/TRBV6-3 | CASSWDRESAEAFF
- | TRBV6-5 | CASSHGTTNSYEQYF
many | TRBV15 | CATSRDRRGYEQYF
- | TRBV5-1 | CASSFQGGETQYF
- | TRBV24-1 | CATSTGDSLDEQYF
many | TRBV6-2/TRBV6-3 | CASSYGLVVFEQFF
- | TRBV5-1 | CASSLAPGRFSGNTIYF
once | TRBV19 | CASSPVPRGYEQYF
- | TRBV29-1 | CSVPWYNEQFF
few | TRBV7-8 | CASQKMWASGGSWQETQYF
- | TRBV24-1 | CATSDSDRDLGGYTF
few | TRBV11-2 | CASSLQWSPGELFF
- | TRBV5-6 | CASSLDTGWGANYGYTF
few | TRBV4-2 | CASSQGRDPNNEQFF
few | TRBV7-9 | CASSSLSLRSTDTQYF
- | TRBV7-9 | CASSLGGTGELIF
- | TRBV4-3 | CASSQGRSGELFF
- | TRBV6-5 | CASRRTISEKLFF
few | TRBV10-2 | CASRFSGREEFF
- | TRBV9 | CASSVTSGGEQFF
few | TRBV18 | CASSPRVTDTEAFF
few | TRBV27 | CASSLYQGTEAFF
- | TRBV27 | CASSKYGGLTRGQPQHF
few | TRBV12-3/TRBV12-4 | CASGGGGRGDEKLFF
once | TRBV28 | CASSRRGDKLFF
- | TRBV7-2 | CASSSGSRTGGTRQYF
few | TRBV7-9 | CASGLAGGAYEQYF
- | TRBV20-1 | CSARLALRNEQFF
many | TRBV7-8 | CASSSSRDRGLNEQFF
few | TRBV6-2/TRBV6-3 | CASSYSFREPTNYGYTF
- | TRBV23-1 | CASSSYTGTGFYEQYF
- | TRBV2 | CASSETPAGPQYF